These T cell receptor beta chains were read from a single sample in a study of OX40 agonist ivuxolimab in advanced cancers. TCRdb keeps only in-frame clones here, not all; method: immunoSEQ multiplex PCR. The sample comprises some 100,000 clones, 85% to 90% of which are singletons, and 1.5% to 2% rests with the top ten. The material sequenced was CD4+ or CD8+ T cells sorted from blood, taken in a trial of the OX40 agonist ivuxolimab. The receptors derive from an adult with an advanced solid tumor such as melanoma, head and neck, liver or kidney cancer. The CDR3 runs from the conserved cysteine through the conserved F or W. Fields, in order: J gene, D gene, V gene, clone size, CDR3 protein, CDR3 DNA. D genes are given only for firm matches. Only some rows state a clone size, as once, few, many or a class for expanded clones.

j_call: TRBJ2-7; d_call: NA; v_call: TRBV7-9; clone_size: NA; cdr3_aa: CASSPTAGSYEQYF; cdr3_nt: TGTGCCAGCAGCCCCACCGCTGGATCCTACGAGCAGTACTTC
j_call: TRBJ2-2; d_call: TRBD1; v_call: TRBV2; clone_size: NA; cdr3_aa: CASSENGQGGTGELFF; cdr3_nt: TGTGCCAGCAGTGAAAACGGACAGGGCGGGACCGGGGAGCTGTTTTTT
j_call: TRBJ1-1; d_call: NA; v_call: TRBV28; clone_size: NA; cdr3_aa: CASSDGGDTEAFF; cdr3_nt: TGTGCCAGCAGTGACGGTGGAGACACTGAAGCTTTCTTT
j_call: TRBJ1-4; d_call: NA; v_call: TRBV4-1; clone_size: NA; cdr3_aa: CASVGWRVATNEKLFF; cdr3_nt: TGCGCCAGCGTGGGGTGGAGGGTCGCAACTAATGAAAAACTGTTTTTT
j_call: TRBJ2-7; d_call: TRBD2; v_call: TRBV6-1; clone_size: NA; cdr3_aa: CASSERTQRVGLAAATYEQYF; cdr3_nt: TGTGCCAGCAGTGAAAGGACACAAAGGGTGGGACTAGCGGCCGCTACCTACGAGCAGTACTTC
j_call: TRBJ2-5; d_call: TRBD2; v_call: TRBV5-1; clone_size: NA; cdr3_aa: CASSPDLAGVETQYF; cdr3_nt: TGCGCCAGCAGCCCGGACTTAGCGGGAGTAGAGACCCAGTACTTC
j_call: TRBJ2-5; d_call: NA; v_call: TRBV27; clone_size: NA; cdr3_aa: CASRPGLMLGTQYF; cdr3_nt: TGTGCCAGCAGGCCGGGACTCATGTTAGGGACCCAGTACTTC
j_call: TRBJ2-3; d_call: NA; v_call: TRBV9; clone_size: NA; cdr3_aa: CASSVASILGDTQYF; cdr3_nt: TGTGCCAGCAGCGTAGCTAGTATCTTAGGAGATACGCAGTATTTT
j_call: TRBJ1-1; d_call: NA; v_call: TRBV6-1; clone_size: NA; cdr3_aa: CASSERAANTEAFF; cdr3_nt: TGTGCCAGCAGTGAACGGGCAGCCAACACTGAAGCTTTCTTT
j_call: TRBJ1-2; d_call: TRBD1; v_call: TRBV28; clone_size: NA; cdr3_aa: CASSTAGTAGNYGYTF; cdr3_nt: TGTGCCAGCAGTACCGCCGGGACAGCCGGCAACTATGGCTACACCTTC
j_call: TRBJ2-3; d_call: NA; v_call: TRBV11-3; clone_size: NA; cdr3_aa: CASTKEGATDTQYF; cdr3_nt: TGTGCCAGCACTAAAGAAGGGGCCACAGATACGCAGTATTTT
j_call: TRBJ1-2; d_call: NA; v_call: TRBV30; clone_size: NA; cdr3_aa: CAWRWGASGGYTF; cdr3_nt: TGTGCCTGGAGGTGGGGGGCTTCGGGCGGCTACACCTTC
j_call: TRBJ1-5; d_call: NA; v_call: TRBV7-9; clone_size: NA; cdr3_aa: CASSKPGDRQPQHF; cdr3_nt: TGTGCCAGCAGCAAGCCTGGGGATCGCCAGCCCCAGCATTTT
j_call: TRBJ2-1; d_call: TRBD1; v_call: TRBV6-6; clone_size: NA; cdr3_aa: CASSPGDRGSYNEQFF; cdr3_nt: TGTGCCAGCAGCCCAGGGGACAGGGGGTCCTACAATGAGCAGTTCTTC
j_call: TRBJ1-3; d_call: NA; v_call: TRBV30; clone_size: NA; cdr3_aa: CAWAFGASGNTIYF; cdr3_nt: TGTGCCTGGGCCTTCGGGGCCTCGGGAAACACCATATATTTT
j_call: TRBJ2-3; d_call: NA; v_call: TRBV2; clone_size: NA; cdr3_aa: CASSEAGDGTQYF; cdr3_nt: TGTGCCAGCAGTGAAGCTGGGGACGGTACGCAGTATTTT
j_call: TRBJ2-1; d_call: TRBD2; v_call: TRBV4-1; clone_size: once; cdr3_aa: CASSQDGAGDRYNEQFF; cdr3_nt: TGCGCCAGCAGCCAAGATGGGGCGGGAGACCGGTACAATGAGCAGTTCTTC
j_call: TRBJ2-1; d_call: NA; v_call: TRBV7-3; clone_size: NA; cdr3_aa: CASSRQGRDEQFF; cdr3_nt: TGTGCCAGCAGTCGACAGGGGAGGGATGAGCAGTTCTTC
j_call: TRBJ1-1; d_call: NA; v_call: TRBV20-1; clone_size: NA; cdr3_aa: CSARVAVEAFF; cdr3_nt: TGCAGTGCTAGAGTGGCGGTTGAAGCTTTCTTT
j_call: TRBJ2-1; d_call: TRBD2; v_call: TRBV5-4; clone_size: NA; cdr3_aa: CASSLIASGSNEQFF; cdr3_nt: TGTGCCAGCAGCTTAATAGCTAGCGGGAGTAATGAGCAGTTCTTC
j_call: TRBJ2-7; d_call: NA; v_call: TRBV20-1; clone_size: NA; cdr3_aa: CSATTREQYF; cdr3_nt: TGCAGTGCAACAACCCGGGAGCAGTACTTC
j_call: TRBJ2-7; d_call: NA; v_call: TRBV19; clone_size: NA; cdr3_aa: CASSGRPNGYEQYF; cdr3_nt: TGTGCCAGTAGTGGACGCCCGAACGGCTACGAGCAGTACTTC
j_call: TRBJ1-2; d_call: NA; v_call: TRBV6-6; clone_size: few; cdr3_aa: CASNPGLNGYTF; cdr3_nt: TGTGCCAGCAATCCGGGACTGAATGGCTACACCTTC
j_call: TRBJ2-7; d_call: NA; v_call: TRBV28; clone_size: NA; cdr3_aa: CASSLRGSTSYEQYF; cdr3_nt: TGTGCCAGCAGTTTAAGGGGGAGTACCTCCTACGAGCAGTACTTC
j_call: TRBJ1-5; d_call: NA; v_call: TRBV21-1; clone_size: once; cdr3_aa: CASSNRQAVASNQPQHF; cdr3_nt: TGTGCCAGCAGCAATAGACAGGCCGTTGCTAGCAATCAGCCCCAGCATTTT
j_call: TRBJ2-1; d_call: NA; v_call: TRBV5-8; clone_size: NA; cdr3_aa: CASSLLEGGGSYNEQFF; cdr3_nt: TGTGCCAGCAGCTTGCTAGAGGGTGGAGGCTCCTACAATGAGCAGTTCTTC
j_call: TRBJ2-7; d_call: TRBD1; v_call: TRBV5-5; clone_size: NA; cdr3_aa: CASSLDDREFYEQYF; cdr3_nt: TGTGCCAGCAGCTTGGACGACAGGGAGTTCTACGAGCAGTACTTC
j_call: TRBJ1-1; d_call: NA; v_call: TRBV19; clone_size: NA; cdr3_aa: CASSIGRIRSNTEAFF; cdr3_nt: TGTGCCAGTAGTATAGGTAGGATAAGATCGAACACTGAAGCTTTCTTT
j_call: TRBJ2-7; d_call: NA; v_call: TRBV21-1; clone_size: NA; cdr3_aa: CASSKDRGPYEQYF; cdr3_nt: TGTGCCAGCAGCAAGGACAGGGGACCCTACGAGCAGTACTTC
j_call: TRBJ2-2; d_call: TRBD2; v_call: TRBV5-1; clone_size: NA; cdr3_aa: CASSPTPAGANTGELFF; cdr3_nt: TGCGCCAGCAGCCCCACACCGGCGGGGGCGAACACCGGGGAGCTGTTTTTT
j_call: TRBJ2-2; d_call: NA; v_call: TRBV7-6; clone_size: NA; cdr3_aa: CASSLPSTAGELFF; cdr3_nt: TGTGCCAGCAGCTTACCGTCCACGGCCGGGGAGCTGTTTTTT
j_call: TRBJ2-7; d_call: TRBD2; v_call: TRBV4-2; clone_size: NA; cdr3_aa: CASSQELADRYEQYF; cdr3_nt: TGTGCCAGCAGCCAAGAACTAGCGGACCGCTACGAGCAGTACTTC
j_call: TRBJ2-3; d_call: NA; v_call: TRBV28; clone_size: NA; cdr3_aa: CASDGGLTDTQYF; cdr3_nt: TGTGCCAGCGACGGGGGGCTCACAGATACGCAGTATTTT